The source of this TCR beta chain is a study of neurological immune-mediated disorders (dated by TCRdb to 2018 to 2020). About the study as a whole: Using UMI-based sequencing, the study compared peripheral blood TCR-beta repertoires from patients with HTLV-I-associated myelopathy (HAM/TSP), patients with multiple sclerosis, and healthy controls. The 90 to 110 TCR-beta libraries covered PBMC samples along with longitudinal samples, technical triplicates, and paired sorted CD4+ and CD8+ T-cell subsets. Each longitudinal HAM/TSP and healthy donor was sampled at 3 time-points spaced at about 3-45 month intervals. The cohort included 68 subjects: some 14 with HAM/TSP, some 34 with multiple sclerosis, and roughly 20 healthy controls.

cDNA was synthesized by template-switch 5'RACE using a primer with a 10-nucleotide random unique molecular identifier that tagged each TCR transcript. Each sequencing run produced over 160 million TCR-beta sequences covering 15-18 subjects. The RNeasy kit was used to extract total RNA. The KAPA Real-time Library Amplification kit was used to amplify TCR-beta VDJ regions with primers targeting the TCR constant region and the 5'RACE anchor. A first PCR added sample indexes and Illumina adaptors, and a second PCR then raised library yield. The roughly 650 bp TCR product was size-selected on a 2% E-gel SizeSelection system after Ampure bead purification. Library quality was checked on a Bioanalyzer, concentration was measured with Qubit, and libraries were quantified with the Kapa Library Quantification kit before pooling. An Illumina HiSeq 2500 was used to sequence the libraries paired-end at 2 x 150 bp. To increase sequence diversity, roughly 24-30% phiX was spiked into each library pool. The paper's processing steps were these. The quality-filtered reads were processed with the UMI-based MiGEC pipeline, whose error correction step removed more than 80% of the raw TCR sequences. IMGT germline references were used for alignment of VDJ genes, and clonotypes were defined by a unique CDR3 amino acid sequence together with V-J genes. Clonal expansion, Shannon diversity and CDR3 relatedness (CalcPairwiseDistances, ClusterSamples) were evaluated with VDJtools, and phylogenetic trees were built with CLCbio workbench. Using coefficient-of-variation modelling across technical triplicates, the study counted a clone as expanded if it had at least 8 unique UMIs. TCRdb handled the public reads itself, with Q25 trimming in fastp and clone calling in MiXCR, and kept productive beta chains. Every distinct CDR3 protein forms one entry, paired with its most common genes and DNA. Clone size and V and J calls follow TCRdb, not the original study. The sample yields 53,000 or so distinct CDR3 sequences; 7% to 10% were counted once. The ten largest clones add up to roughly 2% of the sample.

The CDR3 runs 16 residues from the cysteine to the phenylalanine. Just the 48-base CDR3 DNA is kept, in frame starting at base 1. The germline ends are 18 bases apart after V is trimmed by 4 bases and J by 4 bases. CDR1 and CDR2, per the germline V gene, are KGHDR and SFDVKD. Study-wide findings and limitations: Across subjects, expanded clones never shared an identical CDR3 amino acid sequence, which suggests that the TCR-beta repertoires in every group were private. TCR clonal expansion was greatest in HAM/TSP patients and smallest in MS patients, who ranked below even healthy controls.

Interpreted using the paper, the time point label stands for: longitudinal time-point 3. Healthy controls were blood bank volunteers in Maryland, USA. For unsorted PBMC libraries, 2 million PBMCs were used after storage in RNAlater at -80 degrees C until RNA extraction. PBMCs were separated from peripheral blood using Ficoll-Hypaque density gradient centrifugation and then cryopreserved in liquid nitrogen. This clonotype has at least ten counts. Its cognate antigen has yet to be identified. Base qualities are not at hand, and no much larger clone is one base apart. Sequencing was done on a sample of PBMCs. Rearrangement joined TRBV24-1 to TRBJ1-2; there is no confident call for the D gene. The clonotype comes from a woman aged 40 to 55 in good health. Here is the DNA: TGTGCCACCAGTGACAGATCCGCCGAATTCGGCTATGGCTACACCTTC. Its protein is CATSDRSAEFGYGYTF.